This T cell receptor beta chain came from a study of T cell responses to AZD1222 COVID-19 vaccine. Only in-frame clones appear in the TCRdb table, and some are missing; sequencing was by immunoSEQ multiplex PCR. The sample includes just under 95,000 clones, 65% to 90% of them seen just once. As regards this clone: Its antigen is not known.

Overall study findings and caveats: Clonal diversity may have been underestimated, and the donors were mostly white British, with more females than males.

The CDR3 runs to 13 residues. Germline CDR1 WNHNN, CDR2 SYGVQD (reference sequence). Trimming left V 1 base short and J 7 bases short, with 10 bases between. The specimen comprised peripheral blood, sampled on day 0 of AZD1222 vaccination. This chain uses TRBV10-1 with TRBJ1-2; D gene unclear. The sequence was collected from an adult in good health. The chain's CDR3 is CASSEFVYSGYTF. CDR3 nucleotides: TGCGCCAGCAGTGAGTTCGTGTATTCTGGCTACACCTTC.